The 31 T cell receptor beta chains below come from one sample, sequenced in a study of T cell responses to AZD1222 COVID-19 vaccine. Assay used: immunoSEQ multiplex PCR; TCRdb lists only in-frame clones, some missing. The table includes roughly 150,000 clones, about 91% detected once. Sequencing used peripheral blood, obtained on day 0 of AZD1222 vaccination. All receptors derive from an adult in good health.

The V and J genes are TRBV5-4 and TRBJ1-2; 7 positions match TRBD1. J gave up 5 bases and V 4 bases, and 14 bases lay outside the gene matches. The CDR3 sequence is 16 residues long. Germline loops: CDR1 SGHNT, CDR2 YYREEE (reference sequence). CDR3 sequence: CASSPLGGLLPYGYTF. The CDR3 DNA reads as TGTGCCAGCAGCCCTCTAGGGGGCCTACTACCGTATGGCTACACCTTC.

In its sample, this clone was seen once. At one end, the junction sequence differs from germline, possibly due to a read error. The CDR3 bases are TGCGCCAGCAGCCAAGGTGGGGCTGGCAACGACCAGTACTTC. Translated, it gives CASSQGGAGNDQYF. V and J are TRBV4-1 and TRBJ2-7; D may be TRBD1 (5 bases). This CDR3 comprises 14 residues. CDR1 and CDR2 from the germline V gene are MGHRA and YSYEKL.

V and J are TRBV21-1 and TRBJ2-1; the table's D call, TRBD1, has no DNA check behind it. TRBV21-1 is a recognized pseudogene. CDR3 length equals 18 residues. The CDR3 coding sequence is TGTGCCAGCAGCAAAAGCGCGGTCAAAGACAGGGCCCTCAATGAGCAGTTCTTC. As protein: CASSKSAVKDRALNEQFF.

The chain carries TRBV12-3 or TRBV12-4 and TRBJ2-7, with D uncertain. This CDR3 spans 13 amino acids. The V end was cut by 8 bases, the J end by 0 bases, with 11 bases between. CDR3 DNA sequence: TGTGCCAGCCGCGTTAAGGTCTCCTACGAGCAGTACTTC. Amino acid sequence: CASRVKVSYEQYF.

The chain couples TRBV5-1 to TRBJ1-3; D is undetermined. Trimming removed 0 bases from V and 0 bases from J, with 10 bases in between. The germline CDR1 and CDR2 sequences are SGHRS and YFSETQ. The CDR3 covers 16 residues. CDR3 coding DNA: TGCGCCAGCAGCTTGGTTCCGGAGAACTCTGGAAACACCATATATTTT. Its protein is CASSLVPENSGNTIYF. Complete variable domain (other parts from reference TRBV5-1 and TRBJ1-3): KAGVTQTPRYLIKTRGQQVTLSCSPISGHRSVSWYQQTPGQGLQFLFEYFSETQRNKGNFPGRFSGRQFSNSRSEMNVSTLELGDSALYLCASSLVPENSGNTIYFGEGSWLTVV.

The CDR3 spells CASSSGTLQAEKLFF. CDR3 DNA sequence: TGTGCCAGCAGTTCCGGGACCCTACAGGCGGAAAAACTGTTTTTT. The J gene is TRBJ1-4, the V gene TRBV28; D is possibly TRBD1 (5 bases). Trimming stripped 4 bases from V and 8 bases from J, with 17 bases between. Looked up from germline, CDR1 is MDHEN and CDR2 is SYDVKM. The CDR3 is made up of 15 amino acids.

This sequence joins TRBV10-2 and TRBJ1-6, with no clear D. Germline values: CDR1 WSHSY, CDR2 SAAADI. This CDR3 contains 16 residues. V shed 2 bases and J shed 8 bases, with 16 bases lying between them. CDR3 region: CASSEQWEGWDSPLHF. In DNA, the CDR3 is TGCGCCAGCAGTGAGCAGTGGGAGGGTTGGGATTCACCCCTCCACTTT.

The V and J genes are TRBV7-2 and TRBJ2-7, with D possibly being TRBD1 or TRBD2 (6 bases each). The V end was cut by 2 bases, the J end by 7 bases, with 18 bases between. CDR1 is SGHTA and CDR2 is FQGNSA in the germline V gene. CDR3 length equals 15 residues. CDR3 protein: CASSLRVPGAGEQYF. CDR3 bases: TGTGCCAGCAGCTTACGGGTCCCAGGGGCGGGGGAGCAGTACTTC.

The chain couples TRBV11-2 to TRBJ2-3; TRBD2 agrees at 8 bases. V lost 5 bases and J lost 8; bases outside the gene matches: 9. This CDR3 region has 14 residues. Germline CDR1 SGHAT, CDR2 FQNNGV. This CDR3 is CASSAGLVEPTQYF. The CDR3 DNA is TGTGCCAGCAGCGCGGGACTAGTCGAGCCTACGCAGTATTTT.

The CDR3 sequence: CASSARDRGFYEQYF. DNA for the CDR3: TGTGCCAGCAGCGCCCGGGACAGGGGGTTTTACGAGCAGTACTTC. V and J are TRBV3-1 (or the pseudogene TRBV3-2) and TRBJ2-7; 11 bases agree with TRBD1. Germline V lookup: CDR1 LGHDT, CDR2 YNNKEL (reference sequence). This CDR3 contains 15 residues. V trimming: 5 bases; J trimming: 4 bases; junction bases outside the gene matches: 7.

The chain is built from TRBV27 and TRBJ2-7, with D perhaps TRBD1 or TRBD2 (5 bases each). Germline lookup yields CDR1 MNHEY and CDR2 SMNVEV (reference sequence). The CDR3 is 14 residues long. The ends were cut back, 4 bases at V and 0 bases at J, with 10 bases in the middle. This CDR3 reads CASSWGSSSYEQYF. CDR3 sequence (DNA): TGTGCCAGCAGTTGGGGGTCTAGCTCCTACGAGCAGTACTTC.

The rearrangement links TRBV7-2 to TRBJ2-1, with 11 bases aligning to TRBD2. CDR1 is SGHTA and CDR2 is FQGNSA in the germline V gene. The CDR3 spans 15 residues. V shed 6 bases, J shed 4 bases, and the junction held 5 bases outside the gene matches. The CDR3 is CASSSLAGAYNEQFF. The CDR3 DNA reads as TGTGCCAGCAGTTCACTAGCGGGAGCGTACAATGAGCAGTTCTTC.

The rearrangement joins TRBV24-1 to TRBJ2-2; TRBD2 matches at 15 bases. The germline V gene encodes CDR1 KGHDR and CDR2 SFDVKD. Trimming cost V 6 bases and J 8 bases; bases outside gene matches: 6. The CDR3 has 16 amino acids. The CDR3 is CATSLGTSGRQGELFF. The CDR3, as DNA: TGTGCCACCAGTCTAGGGACTAGCGGGAGGCAAGGGGAGCTGTTTTTT.

The CDR3 bases are TGTGCCAGTAGTAGGGCGGGCGGAAGCTCTGGAAACACCATATATTTT. This sequence encodes CASSRAGGSSGNTIYF. This rearrangement joins TRBV19 to TRBJ1-3, with unresolved D. Germline-derived CDR1 and CDR2 are LNHDA and SQIVND (reference sequence). The CDR3 has 16 amino acids. V was trimmed by 4 bases and J by 0 bases, leaving 13 bases between them.

The CDR3 here is CASSQDTGVRNTGELFF. CDR3 DNA: TGTGCCAGCAGCCAAGATACGGGAGTTCGTAACACCGGGGAGCTGTTTTTT. The chain combines TRBV3-1 (or the pseudogene TRBV3-2) with TRBJ2-2, with D maybe TRBD2 (6 bases). The V gene lost 0 bases and the J gene lost 2 bases, with 13 bases spanning the gap. The CDR3 sequence is 17 residues long. The V gene's germline CDR1 is LGHDT and CDR2 YNNKEL (reference sequence).

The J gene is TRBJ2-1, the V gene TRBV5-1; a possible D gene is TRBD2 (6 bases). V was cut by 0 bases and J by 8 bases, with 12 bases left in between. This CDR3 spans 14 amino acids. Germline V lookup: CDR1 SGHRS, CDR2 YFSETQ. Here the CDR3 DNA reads TGCGCCAGCAGCTTGGCCGGAGGGAAGGATGAGCAGTTCTTC. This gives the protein CASSLAGGKDEQFF.

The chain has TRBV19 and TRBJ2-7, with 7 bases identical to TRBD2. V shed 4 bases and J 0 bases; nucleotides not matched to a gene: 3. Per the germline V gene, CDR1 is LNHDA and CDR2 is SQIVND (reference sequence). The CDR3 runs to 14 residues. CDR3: CASSTSGDSYEQYF. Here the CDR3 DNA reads TGTGCCAGTAGTACCAGCGGGGACTCCTACGAGCAGTACTTC.

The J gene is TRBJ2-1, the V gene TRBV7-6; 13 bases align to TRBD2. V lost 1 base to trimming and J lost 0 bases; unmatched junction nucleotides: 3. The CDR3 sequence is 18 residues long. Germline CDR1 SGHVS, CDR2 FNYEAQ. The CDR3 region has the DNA TGTGCCAGCAGCTTAGTGACTAGCGGGAGGAGCTCCTACAATGAGCAGTTCTTC. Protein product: CASSLVTSGRSSYNEQFF.

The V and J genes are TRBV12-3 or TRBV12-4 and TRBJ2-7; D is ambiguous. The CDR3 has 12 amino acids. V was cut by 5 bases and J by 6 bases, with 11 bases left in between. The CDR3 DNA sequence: TGTGCCAGCAGTATCCACCCGGGCGAGCAGTACTTC. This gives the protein CASSIHPGEQYF.

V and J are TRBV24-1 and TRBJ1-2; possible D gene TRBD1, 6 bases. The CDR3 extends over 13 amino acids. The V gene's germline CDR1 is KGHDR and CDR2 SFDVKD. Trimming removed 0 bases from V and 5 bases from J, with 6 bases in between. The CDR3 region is CATSDLQGYGYTF. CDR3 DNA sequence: TGTGCCACCAGTGATTTGCAGGGGTATGGCTACACCTTC.

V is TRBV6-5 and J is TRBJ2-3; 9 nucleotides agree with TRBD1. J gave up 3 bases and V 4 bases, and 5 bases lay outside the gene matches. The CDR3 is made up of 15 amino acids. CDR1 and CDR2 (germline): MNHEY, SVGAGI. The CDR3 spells CASSLNRGLTDTQYF. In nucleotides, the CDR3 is TGTGCCAGCAGTTTAAACAGGGGGCTGACAGATACGCAGTATTTT.

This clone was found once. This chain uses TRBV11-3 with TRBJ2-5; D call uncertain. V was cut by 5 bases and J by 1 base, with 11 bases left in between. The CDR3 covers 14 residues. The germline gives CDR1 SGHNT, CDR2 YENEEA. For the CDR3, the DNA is TGTGCCAGCAGCGACGGACGGTTCCAAGAGACCCAGTACTTC. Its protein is CASSDGRFQETQYF.

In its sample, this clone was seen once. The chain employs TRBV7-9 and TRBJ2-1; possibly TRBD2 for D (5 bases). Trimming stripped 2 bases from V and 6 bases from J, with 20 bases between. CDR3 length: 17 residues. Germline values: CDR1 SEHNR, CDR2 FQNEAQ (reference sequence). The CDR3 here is CASSLTAAAVSPNEQFF. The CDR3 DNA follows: TGTGCCAGCAGCTTAACGGCAGCGGCAGTAAGCCCCAATGAGCAGTTCTTC.

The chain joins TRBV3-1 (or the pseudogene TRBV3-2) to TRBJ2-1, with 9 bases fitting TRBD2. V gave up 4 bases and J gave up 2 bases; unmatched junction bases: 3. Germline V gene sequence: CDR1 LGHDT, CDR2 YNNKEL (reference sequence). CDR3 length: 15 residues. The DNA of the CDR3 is TGTGCCAGCAGCCCGCCTAGCGGGACCTACAATGAGCAGTTCTTC. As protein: CASSPPSGTYNEQFF.

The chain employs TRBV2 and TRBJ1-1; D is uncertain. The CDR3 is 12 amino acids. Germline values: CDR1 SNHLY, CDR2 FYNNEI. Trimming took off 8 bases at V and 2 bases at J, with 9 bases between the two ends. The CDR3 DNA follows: TGTGCCAGCTCCGACCTTAACACTGAAGCTTTCTTT. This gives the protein CASSDLNTEAFF.

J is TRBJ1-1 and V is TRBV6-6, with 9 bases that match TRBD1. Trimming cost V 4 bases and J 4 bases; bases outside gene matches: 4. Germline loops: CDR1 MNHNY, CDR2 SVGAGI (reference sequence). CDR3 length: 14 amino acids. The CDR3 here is CASSSGQGSTEAFF. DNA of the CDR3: TGTGCCAGCAGTTCCGGACAGGGGAGCACTGAAGCTTTCTTT.

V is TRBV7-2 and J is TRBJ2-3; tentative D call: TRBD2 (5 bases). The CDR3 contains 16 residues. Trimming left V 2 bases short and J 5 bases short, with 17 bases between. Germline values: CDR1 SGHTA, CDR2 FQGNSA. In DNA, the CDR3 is TGTGCCAGCAGCTTATGGTATGTGGGAGTGAGAGATACGCAGTATTTT. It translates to CASSLWYVGVRDTQYF.

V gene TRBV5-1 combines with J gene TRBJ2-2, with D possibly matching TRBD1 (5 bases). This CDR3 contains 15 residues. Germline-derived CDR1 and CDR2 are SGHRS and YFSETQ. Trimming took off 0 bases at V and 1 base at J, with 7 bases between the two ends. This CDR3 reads CASSLEGVNTGELFF. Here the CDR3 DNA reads TGCGCCAGCAGCTTGGAAGGGGTGAACACCGGGGAGCTGTTTTTT.

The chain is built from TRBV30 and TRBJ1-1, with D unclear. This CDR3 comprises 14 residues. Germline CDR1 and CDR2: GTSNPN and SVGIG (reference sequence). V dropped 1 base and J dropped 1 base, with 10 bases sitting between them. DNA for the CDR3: TGTGCCTGGAGTGAGGACGGCACGAACACTGAAGCTTTCTTT. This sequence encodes CAWSEDGTNTEAFF.

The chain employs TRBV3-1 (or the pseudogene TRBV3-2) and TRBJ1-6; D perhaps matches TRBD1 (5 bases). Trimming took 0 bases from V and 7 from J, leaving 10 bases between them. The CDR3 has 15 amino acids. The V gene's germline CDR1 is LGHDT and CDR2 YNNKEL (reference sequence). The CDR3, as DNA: TGTGCCAGCAGCCAAGACCGGGACTTAAATTCACCCCTCCACTTT. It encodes CASSQDRDLNSPLHF.

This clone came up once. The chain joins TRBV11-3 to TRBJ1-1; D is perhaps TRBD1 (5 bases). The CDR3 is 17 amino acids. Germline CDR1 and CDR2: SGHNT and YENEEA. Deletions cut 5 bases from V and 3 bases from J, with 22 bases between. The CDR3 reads CASSLSFEGKGDTEAFF. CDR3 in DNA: TGTGCCAGCAGCCTTAGCTTCGAGGGAAAAGGGGACACTGAAGCTTTCTTT.